One and the same sample provided the 18 T cell receptor beta chains below, sequenced in a study of CD8+ T cells in alopecia areata. In each case, RNA was isolated and then reverse transcribed into cDNA as the sequencing template. The table came from immunoSEQ multiplex PCR; TCRdb's copy has only in-frame clones and leaves some out. The sample comprises 150,000 to 200,000 clones, roughly 50% of which are singletons, and around an eighth rests with the top ten. Treatment noted: oral pan-JAK inhibitor, 5-10 mg twice daily. The sample in question was CD8+ T cells sorted from blood, obtained at week 24, from a patient treated with tofacitinib. The source is a human donor with alopecia areata.

Comments on this clone: The same CDR3 is also encoded by other DNA sequences in this sample. V gene TRBV13 combines with J gene TRBJ1-1; no firm D call. V lost 0 bases and J 4 bases, leaving 3 bases between the germline ends. Germline assignment: CDR1 PRHDT and CDR2 FYEKMQ (reference sequence). This CDR3 is 12 amino acids long. CDR3 in DNA: TGTGCCAGCAGCTTAGGCCCCACTGAAGCTTTCTTT. Translation gives CASSLGPTEAFF.

This chain links TRBV29-1 with TRBJ2-1; weak D call: TRBD1 (6 bases). Per germline, CDR1 SQVTM and CDR2 ANQGSEA. The CDR3 length is 15 residues. Trimming shortened V by 1 base and J by 6 bases, and 16 bases separated the two germline ends. The CDR3 loop reads CSVEGNRVLGNEQFF. CDR3 sequence (DNA): TGCAGCGTTGAAGGGAACAGGGTTTTAGGCAATGAGCAGTTCTTC.

V and J are TRBV9 and TRBJ2-7; TRBD1 aligns across 9 bases. Germline CDR1 SGDLS, CDR2 YYNGEE. The length of the CDR3 is 13 residues. With 3 bases clipped from V and 5 bases from J, the junction kept 3 bases outside the gene matches. CDR3 protein: CASSATGGNEQYF. CDR3 nucleotides: TGTGCCAGCAGCGCGACAGGGGGGAACGAGCAGTACTTC.

V usage is TRBV2 and J usage is TRBJ1-1; TRBD1 matches at 7 bases. V was clipped by 9 bases and J by 3 bases; unmatched bases: 16. The germline V gene has CDR1 SNHLY and CDR2 FYNNEI. The CDR3 runs 16 residues. In DNA form, the CDR3 reads TGTGCCAGTCCCCTTGCCAGGGGGGAATTGGACACTGAAGCTTTCTTT. As protein: CASPLARGELDTEAFF.

The V and J genes are TRBV25-1 and TRBJ2-1, with 10 bases matching TRBD1. The germline gives CDR1 MGHDK, CDR2 SYGVNS. CDR3 length: 17 residues. Unmatched junction bases numbered 8, after V lost 4 bases and J lost 2 bases. Here the CDR3 DNA reads TGTGCCAGCAGTGGGGAGGGGGGACAGGGGACCTACAATGAGCAGTTCTTC. Translated, it gives CASSGEGGQGTYNEQFF.

This clone was seen only a few times. The chain couples TRBV5-1 to TRBJ2-7; 12 nucleotides line up with TRBD2. V shed 3 bases, J shed 10 bases, and the junction held 5 bases outside the gene matches. Per the germline V gene, CDR1 is SGHRS and CDR2 is YFSETQ. This CDR3 is 13 amino acids long. CDR3 in amino acids: CASSSGTSGPQYF. The CDR3, as DNA: TGCGCCAGCAGCTCCGGGACTAGCGGGCCTCAGTACTTC.

This clone was seen only a few times. This rearrangement joins TRBV4-1 to TRBJ2-3, with D possibly called TRBD1 or TRBD2 (5 bases each). Germline CDR1 MGHRA, CDR2 YSYEKL. The CDR3 contains 16 residues. V dropped 4 bases and J dropped 6 bases, with 20 bases sitting between them. The DNA of the CDR3 is TGCGCCAGCAGCCTCAGAACGGGACCCATATGGGATACGCAGTATTTT. This encodes CASSLRTGPIWDTQYF.

V is TRBV6-5 and J is TRBJ2-2; a weak D match, TRBD2 (5 bases). The CDR3 is 14 amino acids. Germline V gene data show CDR1 as MNHEY and CDR2 as SVGAGI. The ends were cut back, 0 bases at V and 6 bases at J, with 8 bases in the middle. The CDR3 region is CASSYSLGPGELFF. Written as DNA, the CDR3 is TGTGCCAGCAGTTACTCACTAGGTCCCGGGGAGCTGTTTTTT.

The chain combines TRBV11-2 with TRBJ1-4; D unresolved. V lost 1 base and J 10 bases, leaving 10 bases between the germline ends. The length of the CDR3 is 13 residues. Germline values: CDR1 SGHAT, CDR2 FQNNGV. The CDR3 spells CASSLGTVGKLFF. CDR3 in DNA: TGTGCCAGCAGCTTAGGAACGGTGGGAAAACTGTTTTTT.

This sequence joins TRBV27 and TRBJ2-7; the match to TRBD2 covers 9 bases. This CDR3 is built from 14 residues. Per germline, CDR1 MNHEY and CDR2 SMNVEV (reference sequence). J was trimmed by 6 bases and V by 3 bases; bases with no gene match: 6. Here the CDR3 reads CASSFGGGAGEQYF. DNA for the CDR3: TGTGCCAGCAGTTTTGGCGGGGGGGCGGGCGAGCAGTACTTC.

The rearrangement uses TRBV5-6 and TRBJ1-3, with D maybe TRBD1 (6 bases). The CDR3 extends over 14 amino acids. V lost 4 bases and J lost 0, with 8 bases in between. CDR1 is SGHDT and CDR2 is YYEEEE in the germline V gene. The CDR3 sequence is CASSVDSSGNTIYF. The CDR3 bases are TGTGCCAGCAGCGTGGACAGCTCTGGAAACACCATATATTTT.

This clone turned up a few times. The chain is built from TRBV29-1 and TRBJ2-2; D call uncertain. Germline CDR1 SQVTM, CDR2 ANQGSEA. The CDR3 extends over 11 amino acids. V was pared by 5 bases and J by 3 bases, with 4 bases between. The CDR3 sequence is CSVYDTGELFF. Here the CDR3 DNA reads TGCAGCGTTTACGACACCGGGGAGCTGTTTTTT.

Comments on this clone: The sample holds other DNA sequences that translate to the same CDR3. This chain joins TRBV5-1 and TRBJ2-1, with D hard to call. The V end lost 0 bases, the J end lost 8 bases, and 3 bases lay between the germline ends. This CDR3 region has 11 residues. Germline V gene data show CDR1 as SGHRS and CDR2 as YFSETQ. The chain's CDR3 is CASSLGYEQFF. The CDR3 nucleotides read TGCGCCAGCAGCTTGGGCTATGAGCAGTTCTTC.

V and J are TRBV5-4 and TRBJ1-4, with D unresolved. The V and J ends lost 0 bases and 13 bases respectively, with 10 bases between them. Germline loops: CDR1 SGHNT, CDR2 YYREEE (reference sequence). This CDR3 comprises 12 residues. The CDR3 sequence: CASSLGRRGLFF. For the CDR3, the DNA is TGTGCCAGCAGCTTGGGGAGACGGGGACTGTTTTTT.

This clone was picked up a small number of times. The V gene is TRBV13, the J gene TRBJ1-2; no reliable D call. V gave up 0 bases and J gave up 4 bases, with 6 bases separating them. Germline V CDR1 and CDR2: PRHDT, FYEKMQ (reference sequence). The CDR3 is 13 residues long. The CDR3 region is CASSLGGRYGYTF. In nucleotides, the CDR3 is TGTGCCAGCAGCTTAGGAGGGCGCTATGGCTACACCTTC.

This sequence joins TRBV30 and TRBJ1-1; no clear D. The CDR3 sequence is 13 residues long. Germline values: CDR1 GTSNPN, CDR2 SVGIG (reference sequence). Deletions cut 4 bases from V and 0 bases from J, with 9 bases between. The CDR3 loop is CAWTGLMNTEAFF. DNA of the CDR3: TGTGCCTGGACAGGCCTAATGAACACTGAAGCTTTCTTT.

In this sample, this clone turned up once. This sequence joins TRBV10-3 and TRBJ1-2, with 8 bases fitting TRBD1. The germline V gene encodes CDR1 ENHRY and CDR2 SYGVKD. The CDR3 spans 15 residues. Unmatched junction bases numbered 6, after V lost 0 bases and J lost 6 bases. The CDR3 region has the DNA TGTGCCATCAGTGAGTCGCGGACAGGGAATGATGGCTACACCTTC. Protein: CAISESRTGNDGYTF.

In this sample, this clone turned up a few times. The CDR3 protein is CATSTRVMNTEAFF. CDR3 sequence (DNA): TGTGCCACCAGCACAAGGGTCATGAACACTGAAGCTTTCTTT. The rearrangement joins TRBV15 to TRBJ1-1; D not resolved. Germline CDR1 reads LNHNV; CDR2 reads YYDKDF (reference sequence). Trimming cost V 4 bases and J 0 bases, with 9 bases left between them. CDR3 size: 14 residues.